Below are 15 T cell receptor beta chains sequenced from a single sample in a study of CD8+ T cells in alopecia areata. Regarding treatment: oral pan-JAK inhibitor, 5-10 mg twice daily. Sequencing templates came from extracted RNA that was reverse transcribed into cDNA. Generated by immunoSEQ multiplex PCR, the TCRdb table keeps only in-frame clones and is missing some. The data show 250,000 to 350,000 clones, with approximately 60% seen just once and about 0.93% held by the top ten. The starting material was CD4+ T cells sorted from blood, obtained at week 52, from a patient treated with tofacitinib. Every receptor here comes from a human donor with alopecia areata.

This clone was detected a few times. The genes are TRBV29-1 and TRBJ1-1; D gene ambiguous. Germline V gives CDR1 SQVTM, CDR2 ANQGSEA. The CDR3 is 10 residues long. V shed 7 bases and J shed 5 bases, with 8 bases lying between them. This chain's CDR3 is CSGRTTEAFF. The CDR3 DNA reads TGCAGCGGAAGGACGACTGAAGCTTTCTTT.

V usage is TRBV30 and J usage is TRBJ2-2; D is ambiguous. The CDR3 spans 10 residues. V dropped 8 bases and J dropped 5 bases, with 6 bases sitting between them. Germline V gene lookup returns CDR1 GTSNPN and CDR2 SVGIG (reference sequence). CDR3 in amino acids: CALATGELFF. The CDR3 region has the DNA TGTGCCCTCGCAACCGGGGAGCTGTTTTTT. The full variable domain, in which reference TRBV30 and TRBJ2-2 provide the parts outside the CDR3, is SQTIHQWPATLVQPVGSPLSLECTVEGTSNPNLYWYRQAAGRGLQLLFYSVGIGQISSEVPQNLSASRPQDRQFILSSKKLLLSDSGFYLCALATGELFFGEGSRLTVL.

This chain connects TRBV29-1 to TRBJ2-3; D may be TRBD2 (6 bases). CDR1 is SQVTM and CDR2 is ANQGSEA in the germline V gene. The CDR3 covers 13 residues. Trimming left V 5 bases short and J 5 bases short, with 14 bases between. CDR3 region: CSVRGVDQDTQYF. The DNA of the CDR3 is TGCAGCGTTCGCGGGGTTGACCAAGATACGCAGTATTTT.

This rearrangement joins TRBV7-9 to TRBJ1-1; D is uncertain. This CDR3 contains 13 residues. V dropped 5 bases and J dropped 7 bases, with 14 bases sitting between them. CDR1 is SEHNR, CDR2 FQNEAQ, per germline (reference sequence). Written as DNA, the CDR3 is TGTGCCAGCAGCCGGCGCTATTCGGTTGAAGCTTTCTTT. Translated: CASSRRYSVEAFF.

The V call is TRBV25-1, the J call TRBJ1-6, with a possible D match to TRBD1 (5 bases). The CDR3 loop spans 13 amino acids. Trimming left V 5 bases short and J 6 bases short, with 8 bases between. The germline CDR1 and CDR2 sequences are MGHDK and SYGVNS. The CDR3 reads CASSLGANSPLHF. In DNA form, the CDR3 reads TGTGCCAGCAGTCTCGGGGCTAATTCACCCCTCCACTTT.

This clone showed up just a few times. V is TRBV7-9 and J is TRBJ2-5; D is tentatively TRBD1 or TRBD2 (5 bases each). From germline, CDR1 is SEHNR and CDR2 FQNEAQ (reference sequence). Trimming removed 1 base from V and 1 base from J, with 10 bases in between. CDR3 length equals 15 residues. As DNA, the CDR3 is TGTGCCAGCAGCTTAGATGGGGGACCCCAAGAGACCCAGTACTTC. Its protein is CASSLDGGPQETQYF.

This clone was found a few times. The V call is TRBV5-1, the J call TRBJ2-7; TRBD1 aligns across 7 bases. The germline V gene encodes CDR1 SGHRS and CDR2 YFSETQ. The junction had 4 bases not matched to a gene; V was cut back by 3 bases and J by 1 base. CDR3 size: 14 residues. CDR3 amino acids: CASSWDSFSYEQYF. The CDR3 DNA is TGCGCCAGCAGCTGGGACAGCTTTTCCTACGAGCAGTACTTC.

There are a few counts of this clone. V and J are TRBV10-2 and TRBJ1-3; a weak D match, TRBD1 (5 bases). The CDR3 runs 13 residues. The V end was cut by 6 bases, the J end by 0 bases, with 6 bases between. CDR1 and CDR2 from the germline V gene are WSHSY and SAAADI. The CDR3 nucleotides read TGCGCCAGCAGGGACAACTCTGGAAACACCATATATTTT. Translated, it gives CASRDNSGNTIYF.

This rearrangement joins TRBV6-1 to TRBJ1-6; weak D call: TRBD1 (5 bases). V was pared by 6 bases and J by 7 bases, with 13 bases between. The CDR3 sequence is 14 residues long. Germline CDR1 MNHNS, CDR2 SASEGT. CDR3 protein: CASRPDGANSPLHF. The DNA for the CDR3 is TGTGCCAGCAGGCCGGACGGGGCGAATTCACCCCTCCACTTT.

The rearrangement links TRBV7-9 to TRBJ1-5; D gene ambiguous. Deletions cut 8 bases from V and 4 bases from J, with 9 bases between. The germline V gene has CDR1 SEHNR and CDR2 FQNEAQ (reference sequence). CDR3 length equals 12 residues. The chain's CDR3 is CASGTANQPQHF. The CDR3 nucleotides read TGTGCCAGCGGAACAGCTAATCAGCCCCAGCATTTT. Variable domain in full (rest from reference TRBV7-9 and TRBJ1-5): DTGVSQNPRHKITKRGQNVTFRCDPISEHNRLYWYRQTLGQGPEFLTYFQNEAQLEKSRLLSDRFSAERPKGSFSTLEIQRTEQGDSAMYLCASGTANQPQHFGDGTRLSIL.

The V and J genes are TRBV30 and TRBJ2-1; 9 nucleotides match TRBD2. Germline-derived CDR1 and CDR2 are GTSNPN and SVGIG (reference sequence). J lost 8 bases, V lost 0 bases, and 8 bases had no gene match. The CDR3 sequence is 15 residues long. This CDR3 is CAWSVGSSGNYEQFF. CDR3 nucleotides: TGTGCCTGGAGTGTAGGTTCTAGCGGGAACTATGAGCAGTTCTTC.

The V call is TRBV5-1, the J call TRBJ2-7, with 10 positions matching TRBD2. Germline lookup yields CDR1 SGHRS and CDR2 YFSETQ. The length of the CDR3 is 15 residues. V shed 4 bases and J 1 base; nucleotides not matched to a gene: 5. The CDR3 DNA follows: TGCGCCAGCAGCCTCTCTAGCGGGGGATCCTACGAGCAGTACTTC. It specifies CASSLSSGGSYEQYF.

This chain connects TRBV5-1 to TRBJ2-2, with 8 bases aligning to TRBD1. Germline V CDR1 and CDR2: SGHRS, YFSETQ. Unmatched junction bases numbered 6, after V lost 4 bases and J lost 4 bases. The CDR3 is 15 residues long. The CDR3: CASSALTGGTGELFF. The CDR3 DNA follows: TGCGCCAGCAGCGCCCTCACAGGGGGCACCGGGGAGCTGTTTTTT.

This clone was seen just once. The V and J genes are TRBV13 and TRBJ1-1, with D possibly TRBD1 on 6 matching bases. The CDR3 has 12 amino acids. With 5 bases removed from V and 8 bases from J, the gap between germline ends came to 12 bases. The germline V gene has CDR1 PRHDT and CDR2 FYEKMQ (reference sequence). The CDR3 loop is CASSPSGTEAFF. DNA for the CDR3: TGTGCCAGCAGCCCTTCCGGGACAGAAGCTTTCTTT. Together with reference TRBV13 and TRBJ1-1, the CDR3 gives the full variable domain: AAGVIQSPRHLIKEKRETATLKCYPIPRHDTVYWYQQGPGQDPQFLISFYEKMQSDKGSIPDRFSAQQFSDYHSELNMSSLELGDSALYFCASSPSGTEAFFGQGTRLTVV.

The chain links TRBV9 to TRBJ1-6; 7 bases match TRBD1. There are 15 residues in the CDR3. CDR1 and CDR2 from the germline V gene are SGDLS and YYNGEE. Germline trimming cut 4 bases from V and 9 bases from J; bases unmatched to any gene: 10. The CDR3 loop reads CASSPQTGMASPLHF. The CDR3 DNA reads TGTGCCAGCAGCCCCCAGACAGGGATGGCTTCACCCCTCCACTTT.